This T cell receptor (beta chain) was profiled in a study of OX40 agonist ivuxolimab in advanced cancers. General notes on the study: Ivuxolimab, which targeted the costimulatory receptor OX40 (CD134), was an agonistic, fully human IgG2 monoclonal antibody. Intravenous ivuxolimab was administered to patients every 2 weeks at six dose levels: 0.01, 0.1, 0.3, 1.5, 3 and 10 mg/kg. Of the approximately 50 dose-escalation patients, hepatocellular carcinoma was present in approximately 20, melanoma in around 15, renal cell carcinoma in 9 and head and neck cancer in 9. A male proportion of around 83% and a mean age of approximately 55 years, ranging from roughly 20 to 80, were recorded for the dose-escalation cohort. Patients were allowed to have had prior anti-PD-1, anti-PD-L1 or anti-CTLA-4 therapy, and 40% to 45% of the dose-escalation patients had previously received checkpoint inhibitors. Partial responses were achieved by three dose-escalation patients, of whom one had hepatocellular carcinoma and two had cutaneous melanoma. Peripheral TCRbeta sequencing was intended to test whether TCR sequence diversity was altered and clonal T-cell expansion was caused by ivuxolimab. The paper covers the monotherapy dose-escalation part of the phase I ivuxolimab trial, which included N = 52 patients.

Patients with a history of autoimmune disease or receiving systemic immunosuppression were excluded from the trial. Peripheral blood for TCR sequencing was collected from all dose cohorts at baseline, on cycle 4 day 1, and on cycle 7 day 1. Samples came from an open-label, multicenter, first-in-human phase I dose-escalation trial of ivuxolimab. Adults with locally advanced or metastatic head and neck squamous cell, hepatocellular, melanoma or renal cell carcinoma were enrolled in the trial. CD4+ and CD8+ T cells were sorted separately from peripheral blood before TCR sequencing. To sequence the TCRbeta CDR3 region, genomic DNA was isolated from the sorted cells. The immunoSEQ Assay was used to sequence the TCRbeta CDR3 regions. The clones in this table, taken by TCRdb from immuneACCESS, are in-frame only. Not every clone is retained; where verified, under half of the shortfall comes from an unresolved V gene, and the cause of the rest is unknown. This sample has tens of thousands of clones in its table, and 94% of those were observed once. The ten top clones hold roughly a fifth of the sample.

The germline V gene provides CDR1 SGDLS and CDR2 YYNGEE. At the junction V is shortened by 0 bases and J by 2 bases; bases outside the gene matches: 5. CDR3 length: 16 amino acids, cysteine to phenylalanine. Of the read, only the CDR3 DNA is kept; its 48 bases are in frame from base 1. Remarks on this clone: Its antigen is currently not known. Per-base qualities were not stored, and no clone one base away is much larger.

The research as a whole found: After ivuxolimab, CD8+ T cells had more expanded clones than CD4+ T cells on average. In the 0.1-3.0 mg/kg groups, partial responders were among the patients with the lowest normalized peripheral clonal expansion, particularly in CD8+ T cells. Which antigens the clonally expanded peripheral T cells were specific for was not determined. Low levels of normalized T-cell clonal expansion were also shown by some nonresponding patients. Clonal expansion of both CD4+ and CD8+ blood T cells was observed from baseline to week 6 at doses 0.1 to 3.0 mg/kg.

The clonotype was recovered from an adult with an advanced solid tumor such as melanoma, head and neck, liver or kidney cancer. This sample comprised CD4+ or CD8+ T cells sorted from blood, obtained in a trial of the OX40 agonist ivuxolimab. This chain is built from TRBV9 and TRBJ2-7; 10 bases in between match TRBD2. The nucleotide sequence reads TGTGCCAGCAGCGTAGGCCAAGCGGGAGGGACCTACGAGCAGTACTTC. It encodes CASSVGQAGGTYEQYF.